This T cell receptor (beta chain) was sequenced in a study of T cell repertoires in cytomegalovirus infection. Study outcomes and limitations: The cumulative frequency of public TCR beta families distinguished individuals who carried CMV together with the relevant HLA.

MiXCR was run by TCRdb on the reads, yielding one entry per CDR3 protein. The table records hundreds of thousands of distinct CDR3 sequences, around 35% of them present only once. Concerning this clonotype: Its target is unknown.

Germline assignment: CDR1 SGHAT and CDR2 FQNNGV. CDR3 length: 15 amino acids. Trimming at V came to 3 bases and at J to 6 bases, leaving 9 bases not matched to a gene. The chain uses TRBV11-2 and TRBJ2-7, with 9 bases identical to TRBD2. The material was cultured PBMCs, obtained from culture after CMV antigen stimulation. This clonotype was sampled from a human donor in good health (CMV status not recorded). Some clones in this sample may be carry-over from other donors' samples. CDR3 residues: CASSFAGAGGGEQYF. CDR3 coding DNA: TGTGCCAGCAGCTTCGCGGGAGCGGGAGGCGGCGAGCAGTACTTC.